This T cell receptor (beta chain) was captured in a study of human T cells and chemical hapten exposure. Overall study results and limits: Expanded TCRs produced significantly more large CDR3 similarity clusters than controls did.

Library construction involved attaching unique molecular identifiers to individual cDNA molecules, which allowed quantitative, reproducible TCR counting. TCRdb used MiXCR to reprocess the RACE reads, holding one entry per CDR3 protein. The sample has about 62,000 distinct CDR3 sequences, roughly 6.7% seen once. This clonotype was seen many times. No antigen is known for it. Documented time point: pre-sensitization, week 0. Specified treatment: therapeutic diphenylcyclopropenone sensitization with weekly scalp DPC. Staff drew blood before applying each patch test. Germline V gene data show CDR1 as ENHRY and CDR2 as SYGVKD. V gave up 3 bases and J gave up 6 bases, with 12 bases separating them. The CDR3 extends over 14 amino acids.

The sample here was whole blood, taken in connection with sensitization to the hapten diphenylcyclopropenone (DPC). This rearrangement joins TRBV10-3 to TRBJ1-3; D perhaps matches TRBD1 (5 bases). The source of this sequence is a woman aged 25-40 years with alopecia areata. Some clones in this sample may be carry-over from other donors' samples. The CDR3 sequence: CAISEAGVVNTIYF. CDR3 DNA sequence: TGTGCCATCAGTGAAGCGGGGGTCGTAAACACCATATATTTT.